This T cell receptor (beta chain) is from a study of breast tumors, draining lymph nodes, adjacent tissues. Findings of the study overall: Tumor TCR diversity was below lymph nodes but above nontumor tissue. The lymph node origin of tumor T cells was framed as consistent with a hypothesis, not demonstrated. Luminal-like breast cancer showed significantly higher tumor–nontumor repertoire similarity than basal-like. The data were judged consistent with most tumor T cells coming from lymph node and expanding in tumor.

TCRdb recomputed calls from the multiplex PCR reads with MiXCR, one row per CDR3 protein. The data hold tens of thousands of distinct CDR3 sequences, with about 61% observed a single time. Trimming left V 8 bases short and J 8 bases short, with 18 bases between. This CDR3 contains 12 residues. Germline-derived CDR1 and CDR2 are DFQATT and SNEGSKA (reference sequence). As for this clonotype: Its target is not known.

This TCR was sampled from a female donor with breast cancer. Some clones in this sample may be carry-over from other donors' samples. The sequenced sample consisted of tumor-adjacent breast tissue. The chain uses TRBV20-1 and TRBJ1-2, with a possible D match to TRBD1 (6 bases). CDR3 bases: TGCAGTAGTACCCAAGCAGGGGAAGGCTACACCTTC. Its translation is CSSTQAGEGYTF.